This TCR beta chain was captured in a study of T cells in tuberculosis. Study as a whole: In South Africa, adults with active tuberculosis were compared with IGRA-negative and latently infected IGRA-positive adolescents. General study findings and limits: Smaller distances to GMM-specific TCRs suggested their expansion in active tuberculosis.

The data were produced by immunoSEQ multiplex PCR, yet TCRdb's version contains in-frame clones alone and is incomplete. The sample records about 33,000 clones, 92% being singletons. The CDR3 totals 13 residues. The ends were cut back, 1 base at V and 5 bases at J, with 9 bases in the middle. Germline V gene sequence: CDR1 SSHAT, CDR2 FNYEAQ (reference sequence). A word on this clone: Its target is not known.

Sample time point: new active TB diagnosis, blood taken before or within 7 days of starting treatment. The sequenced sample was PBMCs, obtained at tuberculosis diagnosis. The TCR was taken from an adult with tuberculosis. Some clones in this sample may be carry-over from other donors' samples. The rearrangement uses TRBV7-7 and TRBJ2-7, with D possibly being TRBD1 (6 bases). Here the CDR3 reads CASSLGAGDEQYF. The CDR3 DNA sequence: TGTGCCAGCAGCTTAGGGGCAGGGGACGAGCAGTACTTC.